The next 2 T cell receptor beta chains were all read from a single sample in a study of Ad26.COV2.S vaccination and SARS-CoV-2 variants. The assay was immunoSEQ multiplex PCR, and TCRdb's table has in-frame clones only and misses some. The table shows some 390,000 clones, with approximately 89% occurring only once. Treatment specified: about 20 received Ad26.COV2.S at low or high dose, single or two shots; several received placebo; per-sample allocation not given. Sampling happened 63 days after the first vaccine or placebo injection. This specimen was peripheral blood, taken in a trial of Ad26.COV2.S vaccine versus placebo. The receptors were sampled from a person between 18 and 60 years old who received the Ad26.COV2.S COVID-19 vaccine or a placebo.

The chain joins TRBV3-1 (or the pseudogene TRBV3-2) to TRBJ2-5, with D possibly called TRBD1 or TRBD2 (6 bases each). CDR3 length: 16 amino acids. Germline V gene data show CDR1 as LGHDT and CDR2 as YNNKEL (reference sequence). Trimming removed 1 base at V and 5 bases at J, with 17 bases between. CDR3 coding DNA: TGTGCCAGCAGCCAAGTCCGCCAGGGGAGGAGGGAGACCCAGTACTTC. It encodes CASSQVRQGRRETQYF.

This clone has a single count. The gene calls are TRBV10-2 and TRBJ2-7, with 7 bases fitting TRBD2. The junction had 9 bases not matched to a gene; V was cut back by 6 bases and J by 7 bases. CDR3 length: 13 amino acids. The germline V gene encodes CDR1 WSHSY and CDR2 SAAADI. DNA for the CDR3: TGCGCCAGCAGCGCGCGGGAGCCAAGGGAGCAGTACTTC. It translates to CASSAREPREQYF.